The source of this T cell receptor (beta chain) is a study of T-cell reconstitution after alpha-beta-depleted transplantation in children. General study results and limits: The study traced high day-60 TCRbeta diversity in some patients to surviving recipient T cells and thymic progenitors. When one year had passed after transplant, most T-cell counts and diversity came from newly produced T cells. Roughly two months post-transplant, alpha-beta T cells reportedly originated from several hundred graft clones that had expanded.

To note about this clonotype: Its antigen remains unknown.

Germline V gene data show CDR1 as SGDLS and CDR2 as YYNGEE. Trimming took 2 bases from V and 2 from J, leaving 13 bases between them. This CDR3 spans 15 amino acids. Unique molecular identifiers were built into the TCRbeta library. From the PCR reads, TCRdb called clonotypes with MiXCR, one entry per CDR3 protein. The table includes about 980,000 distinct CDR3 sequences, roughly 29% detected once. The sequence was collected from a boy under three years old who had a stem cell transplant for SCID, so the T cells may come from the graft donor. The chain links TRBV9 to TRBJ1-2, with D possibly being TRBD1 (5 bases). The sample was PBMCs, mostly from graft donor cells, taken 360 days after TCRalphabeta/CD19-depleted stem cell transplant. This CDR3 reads CASSVTGRINYGYTF. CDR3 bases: TGTGCCAGCAGCGTCACGGGACGGATAAACTATGGCTACACCTTC.